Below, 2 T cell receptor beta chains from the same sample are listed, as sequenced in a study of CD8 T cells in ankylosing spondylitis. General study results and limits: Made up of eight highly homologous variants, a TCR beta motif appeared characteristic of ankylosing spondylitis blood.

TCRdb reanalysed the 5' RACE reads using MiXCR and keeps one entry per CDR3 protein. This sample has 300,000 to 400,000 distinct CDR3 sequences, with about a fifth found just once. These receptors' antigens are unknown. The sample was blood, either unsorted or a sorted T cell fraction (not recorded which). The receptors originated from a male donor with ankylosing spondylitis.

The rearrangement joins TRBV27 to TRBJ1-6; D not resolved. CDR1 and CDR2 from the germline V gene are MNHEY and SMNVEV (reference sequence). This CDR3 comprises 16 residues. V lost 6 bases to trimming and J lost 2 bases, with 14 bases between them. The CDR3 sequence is CASRLLREPYNSPLHF. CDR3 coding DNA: TGTGCCAGCAGACTACTCCGGGAGCCCTATAATTCACCCCTCCACTTT.

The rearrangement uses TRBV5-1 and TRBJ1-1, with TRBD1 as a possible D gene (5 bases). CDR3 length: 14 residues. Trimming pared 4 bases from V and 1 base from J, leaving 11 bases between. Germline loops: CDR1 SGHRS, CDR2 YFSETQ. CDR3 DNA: TGCGCCAGCAGCATAGCAGGGTCGAACACTGAAGCTTTCTTT. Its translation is CASSIAGSNTEAFF.